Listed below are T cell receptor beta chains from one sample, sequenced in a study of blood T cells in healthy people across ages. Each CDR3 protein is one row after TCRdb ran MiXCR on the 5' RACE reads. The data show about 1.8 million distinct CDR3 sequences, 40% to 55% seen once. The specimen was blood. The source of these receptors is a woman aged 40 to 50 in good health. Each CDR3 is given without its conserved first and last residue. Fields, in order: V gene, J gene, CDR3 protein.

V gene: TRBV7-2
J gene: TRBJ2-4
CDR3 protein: ASSSGSLGKNIQY

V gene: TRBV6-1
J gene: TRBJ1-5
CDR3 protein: ASRDRGYSNQPQH

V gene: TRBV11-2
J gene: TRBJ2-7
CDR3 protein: ASTLNLNSYEQY

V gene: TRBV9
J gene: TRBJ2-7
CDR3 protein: ASSVSRVPQVGEQY

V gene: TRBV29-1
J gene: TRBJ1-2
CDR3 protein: SVGTGQGYGYT

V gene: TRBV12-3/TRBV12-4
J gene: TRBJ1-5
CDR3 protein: ASSLVAASNQPQH

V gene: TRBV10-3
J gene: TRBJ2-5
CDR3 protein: AIRDSSQETQY

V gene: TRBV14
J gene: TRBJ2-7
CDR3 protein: ASSQDRRSPSSYEQY

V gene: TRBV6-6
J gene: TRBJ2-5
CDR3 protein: ASTSRDRGSGETQY

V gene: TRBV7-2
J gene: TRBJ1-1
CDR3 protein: ASSLGQGRMNTEAF

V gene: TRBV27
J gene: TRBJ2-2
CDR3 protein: ASSFWGYTGELF

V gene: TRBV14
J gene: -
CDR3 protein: ASSLRWAGRQETQY

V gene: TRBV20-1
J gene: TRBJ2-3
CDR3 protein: SASGPPDRSSTDTQY

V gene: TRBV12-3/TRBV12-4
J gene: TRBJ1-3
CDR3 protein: ASSLGGDRNTIY

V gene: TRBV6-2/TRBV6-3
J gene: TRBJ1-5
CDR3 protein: ASRDQGFSNQPQH

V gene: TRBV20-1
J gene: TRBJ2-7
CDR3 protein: SARELLGEQY

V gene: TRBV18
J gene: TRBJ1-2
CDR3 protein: ASSPPSASNYGYT

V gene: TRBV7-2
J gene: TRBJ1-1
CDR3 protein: ASSLDRMGYNTEAF

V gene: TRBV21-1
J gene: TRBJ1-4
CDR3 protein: ASSKALWGRRTEKLF

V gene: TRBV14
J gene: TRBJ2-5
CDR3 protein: ASSQGRRAYQETQY

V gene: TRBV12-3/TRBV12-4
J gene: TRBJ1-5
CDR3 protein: ASSGRVQPQH

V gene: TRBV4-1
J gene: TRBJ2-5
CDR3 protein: ASSQVEEGETQY

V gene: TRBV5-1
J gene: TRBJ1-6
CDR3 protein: ASSSGFLDNSPLH

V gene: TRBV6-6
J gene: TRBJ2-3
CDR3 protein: ASSYSGAGGTDTQY

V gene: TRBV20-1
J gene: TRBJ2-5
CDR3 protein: SASAPAGGQY

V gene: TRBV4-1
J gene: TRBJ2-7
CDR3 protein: ASSQEGFGGIEYEQY

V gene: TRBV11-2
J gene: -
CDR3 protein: ASSLPRYEQY

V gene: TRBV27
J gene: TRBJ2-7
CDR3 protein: ASGATVAYEQY

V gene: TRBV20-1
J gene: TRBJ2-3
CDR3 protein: SAQRGDDTQY

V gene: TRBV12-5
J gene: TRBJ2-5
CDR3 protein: ASGVGPRETQY

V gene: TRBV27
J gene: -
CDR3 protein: AGSLSGQQRRETQY

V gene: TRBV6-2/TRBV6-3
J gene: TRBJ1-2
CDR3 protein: ASSLIDSYGYT

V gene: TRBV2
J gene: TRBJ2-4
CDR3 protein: ASSEAFYGSIQY

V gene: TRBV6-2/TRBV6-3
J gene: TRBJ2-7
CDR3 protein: ASSRREAVSYEQY

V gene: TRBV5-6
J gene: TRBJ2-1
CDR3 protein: ASSLTFGLAGSEQF

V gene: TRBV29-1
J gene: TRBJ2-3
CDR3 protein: SVRAGTGTTDTRY

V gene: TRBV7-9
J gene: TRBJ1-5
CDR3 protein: ASSFGDRVGQPQH

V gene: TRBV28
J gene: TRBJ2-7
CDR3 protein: ASSHQQGQY

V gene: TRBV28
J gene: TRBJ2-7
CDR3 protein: ASSSASGVYEQY

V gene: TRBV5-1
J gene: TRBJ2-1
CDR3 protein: ATPRTVIYNEQF

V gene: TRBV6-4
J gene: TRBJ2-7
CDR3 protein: ASSVLAGYEQY

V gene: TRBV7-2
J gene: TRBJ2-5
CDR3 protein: ASSPEGGETQY

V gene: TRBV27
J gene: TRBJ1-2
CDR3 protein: ASTRTGGNYGYT

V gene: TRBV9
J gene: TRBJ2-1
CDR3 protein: ASSVPRGGAYEQF

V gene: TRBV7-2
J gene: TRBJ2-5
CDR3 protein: ASSSARVGQETQY

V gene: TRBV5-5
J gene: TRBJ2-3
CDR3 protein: ASSLRVTATDTQY

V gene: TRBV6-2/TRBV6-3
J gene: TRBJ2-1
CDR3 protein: ASRDGGSSYNEQF

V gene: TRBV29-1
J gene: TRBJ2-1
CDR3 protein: SVEKGVGEQF

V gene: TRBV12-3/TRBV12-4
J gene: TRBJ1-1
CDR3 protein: ASSLSPVWAGLNTEAF

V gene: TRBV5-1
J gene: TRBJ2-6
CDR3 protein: ASSGEGAGGANVLT

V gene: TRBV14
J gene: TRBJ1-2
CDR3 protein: ASSPDSGRGYGYT

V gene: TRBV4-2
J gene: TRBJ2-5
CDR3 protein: ASSQDLPSGGGSQETQY

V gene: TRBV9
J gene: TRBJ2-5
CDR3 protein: ASSPSDRAETQY

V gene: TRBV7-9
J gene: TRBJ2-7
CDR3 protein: ASSLSSAGDSYEQY

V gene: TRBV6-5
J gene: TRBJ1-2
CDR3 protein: ASRKWTGDGYT

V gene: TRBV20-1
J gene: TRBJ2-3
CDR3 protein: SASIRQVGTDTQY